Presented here are 29 T cell receptor beta chains from one specimen sequenced in a study of T cell responses to AZD1222 COVID-19 vaccine. Data came from immunoSEQ multiplex PCR; TCRdb stores just in-frame clones and leaves some out. The sample has around 130,000 clones, over 90% seen once. Sequencing was performed on peripheral blood, taken on day 0 of AZD1222 vaccination. These receptors all stem from an adult in good health.

This chain joins TRBV9 and TRBJ2-7, with 10 bases matching TRBD2. Trimming removed 0 bases from V and 2 bases from J; junction bases left unmatched: 11. There are 18 residues in the CDR3. The V gene's germline CDR1 is SGDLS and CDR2 YYNGEE. The CDR3 DNA sequence: TGTGCCAGCAGCGTAGGAGGTAGCGGGAGGTCTAGTACCTACGAGCAGTACTTC. Translation gives CASSVGGSGRSSTYEQYF. The whole variable domain, filled in from reference TRBV9 and TRBJ2-7, reads DSGVTQTPKHLITATGQRVTLRCSPRSGDLSVYWYQQSLDQGLQFLIQYYNGEERAKGNILERFSAQQFPDLHSELNLSSLELGDSALYFCASSVGGSGRSSTYEQYFGPGTRLTVT.

The J gene is TRBJ1-6, the V gene TRBV5-1, with D unresolved. The V gene's germline CDR1 is SGHRS and CDR2 YFSETQ. V was trimmed by 2 bases and J by 6 bases, leaving 9 bases between them. CDR3 length equals 14 residues. The CDR3 reads CASSLTDFNSPLHF. The CDR3 nucleotides are TGCGCCAGCAGCTTAACAGATTTTAATTCACCCCTCCACTTT.

The J gene is TRBJ2-6, the V gene TRBV2; TRBD2 is a possible D gene (6 bases). V dropped 4 bases and J dropped 11 bases, with 9 bases sitting between them. The V gene's germline CDR1 is SNHLY and CDR2 FYNNEI. The CDR3 is 12 amino acids. CDR3 region: CASSAGVDVLTF. The CDR3 DNA reads TGTGCCAGCAGTGCGGGAGTCGACGTCCTGACTTTC.

The rearrangement links TRBV28 to TRBJ2-1; a possible D gene is TRBD1 (5 bases). This CDR3 contains 14 residues. Germline CDR1 and CDR2: MDHEN and SYDVKM. Deletions cut 5 bases from V and 4 bases from J, with 12 bases between. CDR3: CASSPGQVYNEQFF. The CDR3 region has the DNA TGTGCCAGCAGTCCTGGACAAGTATACAATGAGCAGTTCTTC.

CDR3 residues: CASSNMGTGLFGYTF. Here the CDR3 DNA reads TGTGCCAGTAGTAATATGGGGACAGGACTATTTGGCTACACCTTC. This chain connects TRBV19 to TRBJ1-2, with 8 positions matching TRBD1. V shed 4 bases and J 7 bases; nucleotides not matched to a gene: 11. CDR3 length: 15 amino acids. Germline V gene sequence: CDR1 LNHDA, CDR2 SQIVND (reference sequence).

The CDR3 nucleotides read TGCAGTGCTAGTAGGCCGAGACAGGGGGCCCTCGAGCAGTACTTC. This codes for CSASRPRQGALEQYF. The J gene is TRBJ2-7, the V gene TRBV20-1; 10 bases map to TRBD1. There are 15 residues in the CDR3. The germline V gene encodes CDR1 DFQATT and CDR2 SNEGSKA (reference sequence). V lost 3 bases and J lost 6; bases outside the gene matches: 11.

This clone was observed once. The V and J genes are TRBV11-3 and TRBJ2-1; 10 bases line up with TRBD2. V lost 1 base to trimming and J lost 10 bases; unmatched junction nucleotides: 7. Looked up from germline, CDR1 is SGHNT and CDR2 is YENEEA. The CDR3 totals 15 residues. The CDR3 nucleotides read TGTGCCAGCAGCTTAGGCCTAGCGGGAGAAGGGGAGCAGTTCTTC. Amino acid sequence: CASSLGLAGEGEQFF.

V gene TRBV4-2 combines with J gene TRBJ1-3, with 7 nucleotides matching TRBD1. Losses at the gene ends were 1 base for V and 0 bases for J; bases not matched to a gene: 3. The germline V gene has CDR1 LGHNA and CDR2 YNFKEQ. The CDR3 totals 16 residues. As DNA, the CDR3 is TGTGCCAGCAGCCAAGGGGACAGATCCTCTGGAAACACCATATATTTT. Protein product: CASSQGDRSSGNTIYF.

The CDR3 nucleotides are TGTGCCAGCTCGCTCTCGAGGGGGTTATCGAACACTGAAGCTTTCTTT. This gives the protein CASSLSRGLSNTEAFF. The rearrangement joins TRBV18 to TRBJ1-1; D is possibly TRBD1 (6 bases). V was cut by 6 bases and J by 1 base, with 18 bases left in between. This CDR3 region has 16 residues. In germline, CDR1 is KGHSH, CDR2 LQKENI.

The chain employs TRBV5-8 and TRBJ1-4; D is uncertain. Trimming took off 0 bases at V and 10 bases at J, with 10 bases between the two ends. Looked up from germline, CDR1 is SGHTS and CDR2 is YDEGEE. The CDR3 sequence is 13 residues long. CDR3 loop: CASSLAGLGKLFF. The CDR3 DNA follows: TGTGCCAGCAGCTTGGCTGGGTTGGGAAAACTGTTTTTT.

The chain couples TRBV10-3 to TRBJ1-2, with a tentative D call TRBD1 (6 bases). Between the trimmed V and J ends, which lost 6 bases and 4 bases, there was a span of 18 bases. CDR3 size: 15 residues. Per the germline V gene, CDR1 is ENHRY and CDR2 is SYGVKD. The CDR3 spells CAIREGTFPLYGYTF. CDR3 DNA sequence: TGTGCCATCAGGGAAGGGACATTTCCCCTCTATGGCTACACCTTC.

The chain links TRBV29-1 to TRBJ2-2; D possibly corresponds to TRBD2 (6 bases). Looked up from germline, CDR1 is SQVTM and CDR2 is ANQGSEA. The CDR3 consists of 14 residues. The V end was cut by 7 bases, the J end by 2 bases, with 14 bases between. The CDR3 bases are TGCAGCGCAGGAGGGACCGCTAACACCGGGGAGCTGTTTTTT. Amino acids: CSAGGTANTGELFF.

V gene TRBV6-5 combines with J gene TRBJ2-5; D perhaps matches TRBD1 (6 bases). CDR3 length equals 14 residues. V gave up 0 bases and J gave up 2 bases, with 7 bases separating them. In germline, CDR1 is MNHEY, CDR2 SVGAGI. CDR3 DNA: TGTGCCAGCAGTTACTCCCAGGGGCAAGAGACCCAGTACTTC. Its protein product is CASSYSQGQETQYF.

V gene TRBV6-5 combines with J gene TRBJ1-6; a weak D match, TRBD1 (6 bases). CDR3 length equals 16 residues. CDR1 is MNHEY and CDR2 is SVGAGI in the germline V gene. Between the trimmed V and J ends, which lost 2 bases and 7 bases, there was a span of 15 bases. CDR3 sequence reads: CASSYVTGRRNSPLHF. CDR3 sequence (DNA): TGTGCCAGCAGTTACGTTACAGGGAGAAGAAATTCACCCCTCCACTTT.

The chain has TRBV4-1 and TRBJ2-7; possibly TRBD2 for D (5 bases). This CDR3 is 13 amino acids long. Deletions cut 4 bases from V and 3 bases from J, with 10 bases between. Germline CDR1 and CDR2: MGHRA and YSYEKL. This chain's CDR3 is CASSLSAGYEQYF. The CDR3 DNA sequence: TGCGCCAGCAGCCTTTCTGCGGGCTACGAGCAGTACTTC.

The rearrangement uses TRBV29-1 and TRBJ1-1; tentatively, D is TRBD1 (5 bases). Germline CDR1 and CDR2: SQVTM and ANQGSEA. The CDR3 runs to 13 residues. V lost 3 bases, J lost 5 bases, and 13 bases lay in between. The CDR3 loop reads CSVDGGIWTEAFF. CDR3 bases: TGCAGCGTTGATGGGGGGATTTGGACTGAAGCTTTCTTT.

The V gene is TRBV24-1, the J gene TRBJ2-2, with D hard to call. Germline V gene data show CDR1 as KGHDR and CDR2 as SFDVKD. The V gene lost 4 bases and the J gene lost 7 bases, with 3 bases spanning the gap. The CDR3 length is 11 residues. The CDR3 here is CATSDFGELFF. CDR3 nucleotide sequence: TGTGCCACCAGTGACTTCGGGGAGCTGTTTTTT.

V is TRBV28 and J is TRBJ1-1, with a tentative D call TRBD1 (5 bases). Deletions cut 4 bases from V and 8 bases from J, with 11 bases between. The germline CDR1 and CDR2 sequences are MDHEN and SYDVKM. The length of the CDR3 is 12 residues. CDR3 amino acids: CASSSRQPEAFF. Here the CDR3 DNA reads TGTGCCAGCAGTTCGCGACAGCCCGAAGCTTTCTTT.

The chain has TRBV19 and TRBJ1-2; no firm D call. Germline V gives CDR1 LNHDA, CDR2 SQIVND (reference sequence). The CDR3 consists of 15 residues. The V and J ends lost 7 bases and 1 base respectively, with 16 bases between them. CDR3 protein: CASTPGGQINYGYTF. The CDR3 nucleotides read TGTGCCAGTACCCCGGGAGGCCAGATTAACTATGGCTACACCTTC.

This clone has a single count. The chain has TRBV7-9 and TRBJ2-2, with 9 bases that match TRBD2. Per germline, CDR1 SEHNR and CDR2 FQNEAQ (reference sequence). The ends lost 2 bases at V and 3 bases at J; junction bases unmatched: 7. This CDR3 has 17 residues. CDR3 nucleotides: TGTGCCAGCAGCTTAAGGGAGCGGGAGGCCCACACCGGGGAGCTGTTTTTT. This sequence encodes CASSLREREAHTGELFF.

The V gene is TRBV7-9, the J gene TRBJ2-4; the match to TRBD1 covers 7 bases. V shed 4 bases, J shed 7 bases, and the junction held 7 bases outside the gene matches. Per the germline V gene, CDR1 is SEHNR and CDR2 is FQNEAQ (reference sequence). There are 14 residues in the CDR3. The DNA of the CDR3 is TGTGCCAGCAGCTCAAAGACAGGGTCGAACATTCAGTACTTC. This sequence encodes CASSSKTGSNIQYF. Full variable domain (missing parts from reference TRBV7-9 and TRBJ2-4): DTGVSQNPRHKITKRGQNVTFRCDPISEHNRLYWYRQTLGQGPEFLTYFQNEAQLEKSRLLSDRFSAERPKGSFSTLEIQRTEQGDSAMYLCASSSKTGSNIQYFGAGTRLSVL.

Only one count was recorded for this clone. This chain uses TRBV29-1 with TRBJ1-1, with TRBD1 as a possible D gene (5 bases). The CDR3 has 13 amino acids. Trimming removed 7 bases at V and 0 bases at J, with 12 bases between. Germline CDR1 SQVTM, CDR2 ANQGSEA. CDR3 in amino acids: CSDGAAMNTEAFF. CDR3 sequence (DNA): TGCAGCGACGGGGCAGCTATGAACACTGAAGCTTTCTTT.

CDR3 region: CASSQTGTGRGAGNTIYF. CDR3 nucleotides: TGTGCCAGCTCCCAAACAGGGACAGGTCGGGGCGCTGGAAACACCATATATTTT. The chain carries TRBV18 and TRBJ1-3, with 8 nucleotides matching TRBD1. CDR3 length equals 18 residues. Germline CDR1 is KGHSH and CDR2 is LQKENI. Trimming cost V 6 bases and J 2 bases; bases outside gene matches: 15. Variable domain in full (rest from reference TRBV18 and TRBJ1-3): NAGVMQNPRHLVRRRGQEARLRCSPMKGHSHVYWYRQLPEEGLKFMVYLQKENIIDESGMPKERFSAEFPKEGPSILRIQQVVRGDSAAYFCASSQTGTGRGAGNTIYFGEGSWLTVV.

V is TRBV11-3 and J is TRBJ2-7; 8 bases are a match to TRBD1. The length of the CDR3 is 13 residues. Unmatched junction bases numbered 5, after V lost 4 bases and J lost 6 bases. Germline V gene sequence: CDR1 SGHNT, CDR2 YENEEA. CDR3 amino acids: CASSSWTGSEQYF. DNA for the CDR3: TGTGCCAGCAGCTCCTGGACAGGGAGCGAGCAGTACTTC.

This clone was detected once. The chain uses TRBV7-2 and TRBJ1-2; D unclear. Trimming left V 1 base short and J 4 bases short, with 13 bases between. Germline V lookup: CDR1 SGHTA, CDR2 FQGNSA. This CDR3 has 15 amino acids. The CDR3 nucleotides read TGTGCCAGCAGCTTAGACGGTTCCTCTACCTATGGCTACACCTTC. Residues: CASSLDGSSTYGYTF.

The J gene is TRBJ1-1, the V gene TRBV11-1, with D possibly matching TRBD1 (5 bases). Germline assignment: CDR1 SGHAT and CDR2 FQDESV (reference sequence). V dropped 8 bases and J dropped 10 bases, with 14 bases sitting between them. This CDR3 is built from 11 residues. The CDR3 region has the DNA TGTGCCAGCCGGGACCATCGACGAGCTTTCTTT. Its protein is CASRDHRRAFF.

The chain employs TRBV3-1 (or the pseudogene TRBV3-2) and TRBJ2-7; TRBD2 matches at 7 bases. Germline CDR1 reads LGHDT; CDR2 reads YNNKEL (reference sequence). V shed 5 bases and J 1 base; nucleotides not matched to a gene: 5. This CDR3 spans 14 amino acids. For the CDR3, the DNA is TGTGCCAGCAGCGAGAGCGGGGCTTCCTACGAGCAGTACTTC. This gives the protein CASSESGASYEQYF.

The rearrangement uses TRBV15 and TRBJ2-2; D is possibly TRBD1 (6 bases). V lost 5 bases to trimming and J lost 4 bases, with 20 bases between them. Germline V gives CDR1 LNHNV, CDR2 YYDKDF (reference sequence). This CDR3 region has 17 residues. The CDR3 sequence: CATSLHYYRVCTGELFF. DNA for the CDR3: TGTGCCACCAGCCTACACTACTACAGGGTTTGCACCGGGGAGCTGTTTTTT.

The chain's CDR3 is CASSPGLAGVNEQFF. The CDR3 coding sequence is TGTGCCAGCTCACCGGGACTAGCGGGAGTGAATGAGCAGTTCTTC. This chain uses TRBV18 with TRBJ2-1, with 14 bases fitting TRBD2. The CDR3 sequence is 15 residues long. The V and J ends lost 3 bases and 7 bases, in that order; junction bases with no gene match: 2. Germline V CDR1 and CDR2: KGHSH, LQKENI.